The 2 T cell receptor beta chains reported below all come from one sample, sequenced in a study of cytomegalovirus exposure and HLA in healthy donors. PCR involved 60 Vbeta and 13 Jbeta primers. The table came from immunoSEQ multiplex PCR; TCRdb's copy has only in-frame clones and leaves some out. In the table there are roughly 150,000 clones, 66% of which are singletons. The sample taken for sequencing was PBMCs. The receptors derive from a human donor in good health.

The rearrangement uses TRBV9 and TRBJ2-2; perhaps TRBD2 as D (5 bases). The V end lost 6 bases, the J end lost 5 bases, and 14 bases lay between the germline ends. This CDR3 region has 14 residues. Germline values: CDR1 SGDLS, CDR2 YYNGEE. The CDR3 region is CASTIGPGTGELFF. CDR3 nucleotide sequence: TGTGCCAGCACAATAGGGCCGGGGACCGGGGAGCTGTTTTTT.

The chain combines TRBV18 with TRBJ2-7; TRBD2 matches at 16 bases. The J segment lost 2 bases and the V segment lost 2 bases, leaving 3 bases of the junction unmatched. The germline V gene has CDR1 KGHSH and CDR2 LQKENI. The CDR3 extends over 17 amino acids. The CDR3 here is CASSPGTSGRDPYEQYF. For the CDR3, the DNA is TGTGCCAGCTCACCAGGGACTAGCGGGAGGGACCCCTACGAGCAGTACTTC. Full variable domain (missing parts from reference TRBV18 and TRBJ2-7): NAGVMQNPRHLVRRRGQEARLRCSPMKGHSHVYWYRQLPEEGLKFMVYLQKENIIDESGMPKERFSAEFPKEGPSILRIQQVVRGDSAAYFCASSPGTSGRDPYEQYFGPGTRLTVT.